The present T cell receptor (beta chain) was sequenced within a study of human versus mouse CDR3 diversity and MHC coevolution (dated by TCRdb to between 2016 and 2019). General notes on the study: The immunoSEQ assay was reported to detect one in 200,000 T cells and to minimize amplification bias from multiplex PCR. As a reference point for TCR selection on multiple MHC II alleles, the study used human naive CD4 T cell repertoires and compared them against human-TCR-locus transgenic mice that have a single MHC II. Across mouse and human samples, each sample had between about 0.6 x 10^7 and 1.6 x 10^7 valid reads. The human cohort comprised three healthy volunteer blood donors, one aged 30 to 39, one aged 40 to 50 and one aged 60 to 70 at collection.

Overall study results and their limits: Two of the three human donors showed the lowest clonal inequality scores among all compared groups. Because human T cells were selected on roughly six MHC II alleles, repertoire diversity in humans and mice was not considered directly comparable. According to iCHAO1 estimates, humans had the largest TCR beta repertoire, 1.5 million to 2 million clonotypes, which was attributed likely to selection by multiple MHC II molecules. On average, humans had more CDR3 deletions and insertions than mice, indicating greater exonuclease and TdT activity.

Genomic DNA was extracted from the sorted cells using the QIAGEN blood and tissue kit and was quantified on a NanoDrop 1000. Using multiplex PCR of genomic DNA, the immunoSEQ platform deep sequenced and quantified the TCR alpha and beta chains. The paper's processing steps were these. Annotation of the TCR sequences relied on IMGT gene and region definitions. Out-of-frame rearrangements served as a stand-in for the preselection repertoire and were compared with in-frame clonotypes. The iCHAO1 estimator provided with the immunoSEQ platform was used to estimate repertoire size. A Gini index, which is based on the Lorenz curve, was applied to in-frame amino acid clonotypes to measure clonal inequality. Shared clonotypes were counted with the intersect function of the R package tcR, and similarity was scored with the Jaccard index. Frequencies of V, J and V-J usage were subjected to principal component analysis with the R prcomp function, without normalization. Not all clones reach the TCRdb copy of this immuneACCESS table, which keeps in-frame sequences only. Checked studies attribute under half of the gap to unresolved V genes and leave the rest unexplained. V and J calls plus clone size are reproduced from that table; the DNA served to infer D and trimming. In all, the sample holds about 81,000 clones, and 85% to 95% of those were seen once. The leading ten clones occupy about 1.5% of the sample.

With respect to this clone: Its antigen specificity is not known. No clone much larger than this one lies a single base away; base qualities are absent.

Naive CD4 T cells, defined as CD45RO-negative and CD62L-positive, were isolated from PBMCs by fluorescence-activated cell sorting. Each donor gave approximately 50 ml of fresh peripheral blood, from which PBMCs were isolated by Ficoll density centrifugation. Cells were sorted on a FACSAria III instrument, and every sample had a purity above 85%. The CDR3 spans 12 residues, from the cysteine through the phenylalanine. Just CDR3 DNA is preserved here, 36 bases in frame from base 1. V is cut by 5 bases and J by 8 bases, and the space between the germline ends is 9 bases. CDR1 and CDR2, looked up from the germline V gene, are SNHLY and FYNNEI.

The rearranged chain carries TRBV2 and TRBJ1-4, with no D gene named confidently. Sequenced sample: naive CD4+ T cells from blood. This specimen's cell subset or site label, per the study, means: CD45RO-negative CD62L-positive naive CD4 T cells. The sequence was obtained from a person aged 30-70 years in good health. CDR3 loop: CASSLSSEKLFF. The nucleotide sequence is TGTGCCAGCAGTCTATCCTCCGAAAAACTGTTTTTT.